This T cell receptor beta chain comes out of a study of T cells in Graves' hyperthyroidism and ophthalmopathy. Study-wide results and caveats: Blood held most thyroid clonotypes expanded above 0.001 frequency.

The CDR3 regions of TCR beta were amplified from RNA transcripts. HTBI primers drove first-round RT-PCR of the TCR CDR3. TCRdb independently ran MiXCR on the multiplex PCR reads; one entry per CDR3 protein. The sample contains more than 300,000 distinct CDR3 sequences, 13% to 15% of which appear only once. This clonotype was seen once. What it recognizes is unknown. This CDR3 has 18 residues. V lost 2 bases to trimming and J lost 1 base, with 19 bases between them. CDR1 SGHTA and CDR2 FQGTGA come from the germline V gene. This chain connects TRBV7-3 to TRBJ2-3; a weak D match, TRBD2 (6 bases). This receptor was identified in a woman younger than 45 with Graves' ophthalmopathy. Sequenced sample: blood. CDR3 nucleotide sequence: TGTGCCAGCAGCTTAGTTGGAGGGCTGACCGGACGCACAGATACGCAGTATTTT. Residues: CASSLVGGLTGRTDTQYF.